What follows is one T cell receptor beta chain and its context. The sample is drawn from a study of CD8 T cells in Susac syndrome. Isolation of CD8+ and CD4+ T cells was performed negatively, whereas enrichment of TEMRA cells was done by FACS. After extraction with the RNeasy kit, roughly 0.45 to 1 ug of the RNA was reverse transcribed using random hexamers. TCRdb independently ran MiXCR on the immunoSEQ multiplex PCR reads; one entry per CDR3 protein. The data contain approximately 180,000 distinct CDR3 sequences, around 94% of them singletons. Germline CDR1 is SNHLY and CDR2 is FYNNEI. The CDR3 is made up of 13 amino acids. Trimming cost V 5 bases and J 2 bases, with 8 bases left between them.

This TCR came from a human donor with Susac syndrome. Sequenced material: CD4+ T cells from PBMCs. The chain carries TRBV2 and TRBJ2-3; D is unresolved. CDR3 sequence: CASSPWDTDTQYF. The CDR3 DNA reads TGTGCCAGCAGTCCGTGGGACACAGATACGCAGTATTTT.